This entry lists 28 T cell receptor beta chains sequenced from one sample in a study of response to subunit inactivated influenza vaccine (dated by TCRdb to 2016 to 2018). The method behind the library was RT-PCR. The listed sequencing device is Illumina HiSeq 2500. The raw public reads went through TCRdb reprocessing: fastp at Q25, MiXCR clone calling, in-frame beta chains kept. Under each unique CDR3 protein, matching rows form one entry showing the most common genes and DNA. For this sample there are around 790,000 distinct CDR3 sequences; approximately 22% appear just once. The ten largest clones add up to 10% of the sample. The sample consisted of PBMCs from blood, taken less than 6 days after vaccination. The receptor set was obtained from a man aged 45-60 years who received an inactivated influenza vaccine. Donor details come from another sample of the same person, matched by shared clones.

V is TRBV6-2 or TRBV6-3 and J is TRBJ2-7, with D possibly being TRBD1 (5 bases). This CDR3 region has 15 residues. The V gene lost 0 bases and the J gene lost 0 bases, with 9 bases spanning the gap. The germline gives CDR1 MNHEY, CDR2 SVGEGT. In DNA, the CDR3 is TGTGCCAGCAGTTACTCTTACAGGAGCTCCTACGAGCAGTACTTC. It specifies CASSYSYRSSYEQYF.

This chain uses TRBV5-1 with TRBJ1-4; unclear D gene. Germline V gene data show CDR1 as SGHRS and CDR2 as YFSETQ. V shed 4 bases and J shed 0 bases, with 10 bases lying between them. This CDR3 is built from 15 residues. In DNA form, the CDR3 reads TGCGCCAGCAGCAGTGGAGCTGCAACTAATGAAAAACTGTTTTTT. This codes for CASSSGAATNEKLFF.

This clonotype was detected a few times. Here the CDR3 reads CASSLAGLSGYTF. The CDR3, as DNA: TGTGCCAGCAGTTTAGCGGGACTTAGTGGCTACACCTTC. The chain carries TRBV12-3 or TRBV12-4 and TRBJ1-2; D may be TRBD1 (5 bases). With 0 bases removed from V and 7 bases from J, the gap between germline ends came to 9 bases. This CDR3 region has 13 residues.

This clonotype has more than one count but fewer than ten. CDR3 in amino acids: CASSHLKTQYF. CDR3 in DNA: TGTGCCAGCAGTCACTTAAAGACCCAGTACTTC. V and J are TRBV6-5 and TRBJ2-5; D is unclear. The germline V gene has CDR1 MNHEY and CDR2 SVGAGI. The CDR3 loop spans 11 amino acids. Trimming shortened V by 5 bases and J by 6 bases, and 7 bases separated the two germline ends.

V and J are TRBV27 and TRBJ2-7; perhaps D is TRBD1 or TRBD2 (5 bases each). The V gene's germline CDR1 is MNHEY and CDR2 SMNVEV (reference sequence). Trimming shortened V by 5 bases and J by 3 bases, and 11 bases separated the two germline ends. The CDR3 consists of 13 residues. CDR3 sequence: CASSAGTLYEQYF. DNA of the CDR3: TGTGCCAGCAGTGCAGGGACCCTCTACGAGCAGTACTTC.

There are many counts of this clonotype. This rearrangement joins TRBV12-3 or TRBV12-4 to TRBJ1-1, with D possibly matching TRBD1 (5 bases). This CDR3 contains 13 residues. V lost 6 bases, J lost 0 bases, and 8 bases lay in between. CDR3 nucleotides: TGTGCCAGCAGACAGGTGATGAACACTGAAGCTTTCTTT. It specifies CASRQVMNTEAFF.

This clonotype turned up a few times. The CDR3 region is CASSDEGSETQYF. The CDR3 bases are TGCGCCAGCAGCGACGAGGGATCGGAGACCCAGTACTTC. This sequence joins TRBV5-1 and TRBJ2-5, with D possibly matching TRBD2 (5 bases). Per germline, CDR1 SGHRS and CDR2 YFSETQ. V gave up 4 bases and J gave up 5 bases, with 12 bases separating them. The CDR3 loop spans 13 amino acids.

The CDR3 sequence is CASSLGRTTETQYF. CDR3 DNA: TGTGCCAGCAGTTTAGGCAGGACGACGGAGACCCAGTACTTC. V usage is TRBV27 and J usage is TRBJ2-5; no reliable D call. Germline V gene sequence: CDR1 MNHEY, CDR2 SMNVEV (reference sequence). The CDR3 is 14 residues long. Trimming left V 2 bases short and J 5 bases short, with 12 bases between.

The V and J genes are TRBV11-2 and TRBJ2-1, with D possibly TRBD2 on 6 matching bases. This CDR3 is built from 17 residues. The germline V gene encodes CDR1 SGHAT and CDR2 FQNNGV. The germline V and J ends were trimmed by 3 bases and 7 bases, with 22 bases remaining between them. This CDR3 reads CASSFYVQRAKKNEQFF. The CDR3 nucleotides are TGTGCCAGCAGCTTCTATGTTCAGCGGGCGAAAAAGAATGAGCAGTTCTTC. Based on the CDR3 plus reference TRBV11-2 and TRBJ2-1, the full variable domain is EAGVAQSPRYKIIEKRQSVAFWCNPISGHATLYWYQQILGQGPKLLIQFQNNGVVDDSQLPKDRFSAERLKGVDSTLKIQPAKLEDSAVYLCASSFYVQRAKKNEQFFGPGTRLTVL.

The genes are TRBV7-2 and TRBJ1-1; D call uncertain. Trimming pared 4 bases from V and 4 bases from J, leaving 10 bases between. Germline V gives CDR1 SGHTA, CDR2 FQGNSA. The CDR3 length is 13 residues. The CDR3, as DNA: TGTGCCAGCAGCTCCTCCTCGGGCACTGAAGCTTTCTTT. Its translation is CASSSSSGTEAFF.

J is TRBJ2-5 and V is TRBV29-1; 7 bases are a match to TRBD1. This CDR3 comprises 13 residues. The germline CDR1 and CDR2 sequences are SQVTM and ANQGSEA. The V gene end was trimmed by 6 bases and the J gene end by 3 bases; junction bases not matched to a gene: 7. The CDR3, as DNA: TGCAGCGTAAGGGGACAGACCGAAGAGACCCAGTACTTC. Protein product: CSVRGQTEETQYF. Complete variable domain (other parts from reference TRBV29-1 and TRBJ2-5): SAVISQKPSRDICQRGTSLTIQCQVDSQVTMMFWYRQQPGQSLTLIATANQGSEATYESGFVIDKFPISRPNLTFSTLTVSNMSPEDSSIYLCSVRGQTEETQYFGPGTRLLVL.

This sequence joins TRBV28 and TRBJ2-7; 9 bases agree with TRBD1. Looked up from germline, CDR1 is MDHEN and CDR2 is SYDVKM. The CDR3 runs 14 residues. With 7 bases clipped from V and 3 bases from J, the junction kept 7 bases outside the gene matches. CDR3 sequence (DNA): TGTGCCAGCAAAATGCCGGGACAGGGCTACGAGCAGTACTTC. This codes for CASKMPGQGYEQYF.

This clonotype has only a few counts. The chain links TRBV6-1 to TRBJ2-3; 13 bases agree with TRBD2. This CDR3 is 16 amino acids long. V was clipped by 5 bases and J by 6 bases; unmatched bases: 8. Germline assignment: CDR1 MNHNS and CDR2 SASEGT. DNA of the CDR3: TGTGCCAGCAGTCTAACTAGCGGGGGGGCTTGGGATACGCAGTATTTT. Translating it yields CASSLTSGGAWDTQYF.

This chain uses TRBV7-2 with TRBJ2-2; D unclear. The CDR3 is made up of 14 amino acids. The V end was cut by 4 bases, the J end by 7 bases, with 13 bases between. In germline, CDR1 is SGHTA, CDR2 FQGNSA. In nucleotides, the CDR3 is TGTGCCAGCAGCTCGCCGGTCCTATACGGGGAGCTGTTTTTT. It encodes CASSSPVLYGELFF.

This clonotype has more than one count but fewer than ten. The chain links TRBV11-3 to TRBJ2-3; D remains ambiguous. Germline V CDR1 and CDR2: SGHNT, YENEEA. The V gene lost 5 bases and the J gene lost 6 bases, with 15 bases spanning the gap. This CDR3 is built from 14 residues. The CDR3 sequence is CASSPGRAQDTQYF. Here the CDR3 DNA reads TGTGCCAGCAGCCCGGGTAGGGCTCAGGATACGCAGTATTTT.

The rearrangement links TRBV5-1 to TRBJ2-1; D not certain. V lost 1 base and J lost 6, with 11 bases in between. The CDR3 consists of 14 residues. Germline loops: CDR1 SGHRS, CDR2 YFSETQ. In DNA, the CDR3 is TGCGCCAGCAGCTTGAGTCTTCGTAGCAATGAGCAGTTCTTC. This codes for CASSLSLRSNEQFF.

The rearrangement joins TRBV6-2 or TRBV6-3 to TRBJ2-5; D is ambiguous. The CDR3 totals 12 residues. CDR1 is MNHEY and CDR2 is SVGEGT in the germline V gene. Trimming stripped 7 bases from V and 7 bases from J, with 13 bases between. The CDR3 bases are TGTGCCAGCACCGTCAGCGTTGGGACCCAGTACTTC. Protein: CASTVSVGTQYF.

The rearrangement links TRBV7-8 to TRBJ2-1, with 8 bases matching TRBD1. The germline V gene has CDR1 SGHVS and CDR2 FQNEAQ. Losses at the gene ends were 4 bases for V and 10 bases for J; bases not matched to a gene: 15. The CDR3 length is 16 residues. CDR3 amino acids: CASSSLFRGPLEEQFF. In DNA form, the CDR3 reads TGTGCCAGCAGCTCCCTTTTCAGGGGGCCCTTGGAGGAGCAGTTCTTC. The whole variable domain, remainder taken from reference TRBV7-8 and TRBJ2-1, is GAGVSQSPRYKVAKRGQDVALRCDPISGHVSLFWYQQALGQGPEFLTYFQNEAQLDKSGLPSDRFFAERPEGSVSTLKIQRTQQEDSAVYLCASSSLFRGPLEEQFFGPGTRLTVL.

The table lists this clonotype with a few counts. The CDR3 DNA reads as TGCAGCGTTGATTCCGGGAGGCTCACAGATACGCAGTATTTT. Its protein is CSVDSGRLTDTQYF. The chain employs TRBV29-1 and TRBJ2-3; 7 bases are shared with TRBD2. Trimming took 3 bases from V and 2 from J; bases not matched to a gene: 5. There are 14 residues in the CDR3. Germline CDR1 SQVTM, CDR2 ANQGSEA.

CDR3 DNA sequence: TGCGCCAGCAGCCAAGATACCCGGAATGAGCAGTTCTTC. Protein sequence: CASSQDTRNEQFF. This chain uses TRBV4-3 with TRBJ2-1; D unresolved. The V gene lost 0 bases and the J gene lost 7 bases, with 7 bases spanning the gap. The CDR3 length is 13 residues. In germline, CDR1 is LGHNA, CDR2 YSLEER.

This clonotype has at least ten counts. V and J are TRBV20-1 and TRBJ1-5; maybe TRBD1 (5 bases). V was cut by 2 bases and J by 0 bases, with 11 bases left in between. This CDR3 comprises 15 residues. Germline lookup yields CDR1 DFQATT and CDR2 SNEGSKA (reference sequence). Here the CDR3 reads CSARPGRYSNQPQHF. CDR3 bases: TGCAGTGCTAGACCGGGACGGTATAGCAATCAGCCCCAGCATTTT.

The chain has TRBV6-2 or TRBV6-3 and TRBJ2-5; the D gene is possibly TRBD1 (5 bases). The CDR3 is 11 residues long. Germline CDR1 and CDR2: MNHEY and SVGEGT. The ends were cut back, 5 bases at V and 13 bases at J, with 14 bases in the middle. The CDR3 bases are TGTGCCAGCAGTAACCCCCAACAGGCGTACTTC. This gives the protein CASSNPQQAYF.

This clonotype was counted between two and nine times. The rearrangement joins TRBV6-2 or TRBV6-3 to TRBJ2-1; no definite D call. Germline CDR1 and CDR2: MNHEY and SVGEGT. V dropped 2 bases and J dropped 9 bases, with 11 bases sitting between them. This CDR3 contains 13 residues. The CDR3 is CASSYKSIGEQFF. The CDR3 region has the DNA TGTGCCAGCAGTTACAAATCTATCGGTGAGCAGTTCTTC.

This clonotype was recorded at least ten times. The CDR3 protein is CSVSPRLGSGEFYNEQFF. The DNA of the CDR3 is TGCAGCGTTTCCCCTCGTCTTGGGAGTGGAGAGTTCTACAATGAGCAGTTCTTC. The V and J genes are TRBV29-1 and TRBJ2-1, with D maybe TRBD2 (5 bases). The CDR3 runs to 18 residues. Germline-derived CDR1 and CDR2 are SQVTM and ANQGSEA. Trimming left V 5 bases short and J 3 bases short, with 26 bases between.

This rearrangement joins TRBV4-3 to TRBJ2-1; 13 bases are shared with TRBD2. The CDR3 is made up of 16 amino acids. V lost 1 base to trimming and J lost 10 bases; unmatched junction nucleotides: 7. In germline, CDR1 is LGHNA, CDR2 YSLEER. The DNA for the CDR3 is TGCGCCAGCAGCCAAGCAGGACTAGCGGGGGCCTGGGAGCAGTTCTTC. This gives the protein CASSQAGLAGAWEQFF.

The rearrangement joins TRBV5-1 to TRBJ1-1; D unresolved. V was trimmed by 6 bases and J by 2 bases, leaving 11 bases between them. CDR1 and CDR2 (germline): SGHRS, YFSETQ. The CDR3 length is 13 residues. The CDR3 sequence is CASNRADNTEAFF. The CDR3 nucleotides read TGCGCCAGCAATCGGGCAGATAACACTGAAGCTTTCTTT.

This chain joins TRBV7-2 and TRBJ1-1; D may be TRBD1 (5 bases). Germline-derived CDR1 and CDR2 are SGHTA and FQGNSA. CDR3 length: 16 residues. V lost 5 bases, J lost 2 bases, and 18 bases lay in between. CDR3 bases: TGTGCCAGCAGCCGCCAGTGGAGGGGCAGAAACACTGAAGCTTTCTTT. Protein product: CASSRQWRGRNTEAFF. Together with reference TRBV7-2 and TRBJ1-1, the CDR3 gives the full variable domain: GAGVSQSPSNKVTEKGKDVELRCDPISGHTALYWYRQSLGQGLEFLIYFQGNSAPDKSGLPSDRFSAERTGGSVSTLTIQRTQQEDSAVYLCASSRQWRGRNTEAFFGQGTRLTVV.

The V and J genes are TRBV12-3 or TRBV12-4 and TRBJ1-3; no definite D call. V dropped 4 bases and J dropped 1 base, with 11 bases sitting between them. The length of the CDR3 is 15 residues. DNA for the CDR3: TGTGCCAGCAGTTACTCAGTTGTTTCTGGAAACACCATATATTTT. Protein sequence: CASSYSVVSGNTIYF.